The 18 T cell receptor beta chains given below trace back to one sample, sequenced in a study of T cell responses to AZD1222 COVID-19 vaccine. Assay used: immunoSEQ multiplex PCR; TCRdb lists only in-frame clones, some missing. The sample contains roughly 110,000 clones, nearly 90% of which appear only once. The sample here was peripheral blood, taken 28 days after the second AZD1222 dose. All receptors come from an adult who received the AZD1222 COVID-19 vaccine.

On this clone: At one boundary the junction diverges from the germline segment, which might be a read error. The V and J genes are TRBV11-2 and TRBJ1-2, with 9 bases fitting TRBD1. Germline assignment: CDR1 SGHAT and CDR2 FQNNGV. The CDR3 contains 13 residues. The CDR3 DNA sequence: TGTGCCAGCAGCCCCCCCTGGGACAGGGCGTTAGCCTTC. Its translation: CASSPPWDRALAF. The whole variable domain, remainder taken from reference TRBV11-2 and TRBJ1-2, is EAGVAQSPRYKIIEKRQSVAFWCNPISGHATLYWYQQILGQGPKLLIQFQNNGVVDDSQLPKDRFSAERLKGVDSTLKIQPAKLEDSAVYLCASSPPWDRALAFGSGTRLTVV.

The V gene is TRBV28, the J gene TRBJ2-7, with 8 bases lining up with TRBD1. Germline values: CDR1 MDHEN, CDR2 SYDVKM. V lost 10 bases, J lost 4 bases, and 15 bases stayed unmatched. The CDR3 contains 15 residues. Here the CDR3 DNA reads TGTGCCATCCGGGATGGGACAGGCGGACGGTACGAGCAGTACTTC. Amino acids: CAIRDGTGGRYEQYF.

This clone appeared a single time. This chain uses TRBV3-1 (or the pseudogene TRBV3-2) with TRBJ2-3, with TRBD2 identical over 7 bases. The CDR3 covers 15 residues. CDR1 is LGHDT, CDR2 YNNKEL, per germline (reference sequence). With V trimmed by 0 bases and J by 9 bases, 9 bases remained unmatched. In nucleotides, the CDR3 is TGTGCCAGCAGCCAAGACCTCGGGGGGACTCAAACGCAGTATTTT. This translates into CASSQDLGGTQTQYF.

This chain joins TRBV7-2 and TRBJ2-5; no clear D gene. This CDR3 spans 15 amino acids. Trimming removed 0 bases at V and 5 bases at J, with 13 bases between. The germline V gene has CDR1 SGHTA and CDR2 FQGNSA. This chain's CDR3 is CASSLAHLLGETQYF. CDR3 nucleotide sequence: TGTGCCAGCAGCTTAGCCCATTTATTGGGTGAGACCCAGTACTTC.

The sample holds a few counts of this clone. The rearrangement links TRBV28 to TRBJ2-1; maybe TRBD2 (5 bases). V gave up 5 bases and J gave up 4 bases, with 18 bases separating them. Per germline, CDR1 MDHEN and CDR2 SYDVKM. The CDR3 runs 16 residues. CDR3 residues: CASSPWGSGNYNEQFF. CDR3 bases: TGTGCCAGCAGTCCATGGGGTTCGGGGAATTACAATGAGCAGTTCTTC.

The rearrangement uses TRBV5-5 and TRBJ1-6; D is uncertain. The CDR3 runs 14 residues. Germline V lookup: CDR1 SGHKS, CDR2 YYEKEE (reference sequence). Trimming stripped 3 bases from V and 7 bases from J, with 11 bases between. The CDR3 coding sequence is TGTGCCAGCAGCTCGGACGCAGGAAATTCACCCCTCCACTTT. Translating it yields CASSSDAGNSPLHF.

The rearrangement links TRBV6-1 to TRBJ1-1; unclear D gene. The CDR3 has 16 amino acids. Trimming removed 4 bases from V and 0 bases from J, with 15 bases in between. Germline CDR1 is MNHNS and CDR2 is SASEGT. The CDR3 reads CASSGPGGALNTEAFF. CDR3 DNA: TGTGCCAGCAGTGGACCCGGCGGAGCACTGAACACTGAAGCTTTCTTT.

V usage is TRBV4-3 and J usage is TRBJ1-1, with 7 bases that match TRBD1. The junction had 9 bases not matched to a gene; V was cut back by 4 bases and J by 4 bases. CDR1 and CDR2 (germline): LGHNA, YSLEER. The CDR3 sequence is 15 residues long. The CDR3 DNA is TGCGCCAGCAGCCGAAAATGGACAGGAGGCACTGAAGCTTTCTTT. This gives the protein CASSRKWTGGTEAFF.

This chain links TRBV6-2 or TRBV6-3 with TRBJ1-4; D gene ambiguous. V was pared by 4 bases and J by 3 bases, with 21 bases between. CDR3 length: 18 amino acids. Germline V gene sequence: CDR1 MNHEY, CDR2 SVGEGT. The CDR3, as DNA: TGTGCCAGCAGTTTGAGACATTCGCCCCGGAGGGCTAATGAAAAACTGTTTTTT. Its translation: CASSLRHSPRRANEKLFF.

This chain uses TRBV4-3 with TRBJ1-1, with D possibly TRBD1 on 5 matching bases. The CDR3 is 16 residues long. Per germline, CDR1 LGHNA and CDR2 YSLEER. Trimming left V 0 bases short and J 4 bases short, with 15 bases between. CDR3 protein: CASSQDYKSGGTEAFF. For the CDR3, the DNA is TGCGCCAGCAGCCAAGACTATAAATCTGGGGGCACTGAAGCTTTCTTT.

The J gene is TRBJ1-1, the V gene TRBV6-5; D ambiguous. The V gene's germline CDR1 is MNHEY and CDR2 SVGAGI. This CDR3 has 12 residues. V dropped 6 bases and J dropped 1 base, with 6 bases sitting between them. CDR3 amino acids: CASRSRNTEAFF. The CDR3 DNA sequence: TGTGCCAGCAGGTCAAGGAACACTGAAGCTTTCTTT.

This clone was observed a single time. The chain has TRBV19 and TRBJ2-7, with TRBD1 matching 7 bases. The junction had 10 bases not matched to a gene; V was cut back by 1 base and J by 1 base. Germline-derived CDR1 and CDR2 are LNHDA and SQIVND (reference sequence). The CDR3 has 17 residues. The chain's CDR3 is CASSIGARPGQSYEQYF. CDR3 bases: TGTGCCAGTAGTATAGGAGCACGCCCGGGACAGTCCTACGAGCAGTACTTC. The whole variable domain, filled in from reference TRBV19 and TRBJ2-7, reads DGGITQSPKYLFRKEGQNVTLSCEQNLNHDAMYWYRQDPGQGLRLIYYSQIVNDFQKGDIAEGYSVSREKKESFPLTVTSAQKNPTAFYLCASSIGARPGQSYEQYFGPGTRLTVT.

The gene calls are TRBV7-9 and TRBJ2-7; maybe TRBD2 (6 bases). Trimming shortened V by 5 bases and J by 3 bases, and 20 bases separated the two germline ends. The CDR3 is 16 amino acids. Germline CDR1 SEHNR, CDR2 FQNEAQ (reference sequence). CDR3 in amino acids: CASSPPNAGYSYEQYF. The CDR3 bases are TGTGCCAGCAGCCCGCCCAATGCGGGGTACAGCTACGAGCAGTACTTC.

V gene TRBV28 combines with J gene TRBJ2-3; no firm D call. The V end was cut by 6 bases, the J end by 0 bases, with 7 bases between. Germline V CDR1 and CDR2: MDHEN, SYDVKM. There are 13 residues in the CDR3. CDR3 sequence (DNA): TGTGCCAGCAGACCCACAAGCACAGATACGCAGTATTTT. Protein sequence: CASRPTSTDTQYF. Drawing the rest from reference TRBV28 and TRBJ2-3, the complete variable domain is DVKVTQSSRYLVKRTGEKVFLECVQDMDHENMFWYRQDPGLGLRLIYFSYDVKMKEKGDIPEGYSVSREKKERFSLILESASTNQTSMYLCASRPTSTDTQYFGPGTRLTVL.

The chain couples TRBV12-5 to TRBJ2-5, with D perhaps matching TRBD1 (6 bases). This CDR3 comprises 15 residues. Germline V gene data show CDR1 as LGHNT and CDR2 as FRNRAP. Between the trimmed V and J ends, which lost 1 base and 4 bases, there was a span of 13 bases. In DNA form, the CDR3 reads TGTGCTAGTGGTTTGGCTGGGACACCGGGAGAGACCCAGTACTTC. Its protein product is CASGLAGTPGETQYF. The full variable domain, rest sourced from reference TRBV12-5 and TRBJ2-5, is DARVTQTPRHKVTEMGQEVTMRCQPILGHNTVFWYRQTMMQGLELLAYFRNRAPLDDSGMPKDRFSAEMPDATLATLKIQPSEPRDSAVYFCASGLAGTPGETQYFGPGTRLLVL.

This rearrangement joins TRBV27 to TRBJ1-6, with 7 bases that match TRBD1. The V segment lost 5 bases and the J segment 0 bases; nucleotides outside the gene matches: 10. The CDR3 is 18 residues long. The germline CDR1 and CDR2 sequences are MNHEY and SMNVEV (reference sequence). CDR3 in amino acids: CASSRRDSTSSYNSPLHF. The CDR3 DNA is TGTGCCAGCAGTAGGAGGGACAGTACGAGCTCCTATAATTCACCCCTCCACTTT.

Here the CDR3 reads CATSGNGYEQYF. The CDR3 DNA sequence: TGTGCCACCAGTGGGAACGGGTACGAGCAGTACTTC. The chain has TRBV24-1 and TRBJ2-7, with D uncertain. Germline values: CDR1 KGHDR, CDR2 SFDVKD. Trimming cost V 5 bases and J 4 bases, with 8 bases left between them. This CDR3 is 12 amino acids long.

The chain combines TRBV5-4 with TRBJ1-5; 8 bases are shared with TRBD1. CDR1 is SGHNT, CDR2 YYREEE, per germline (reference sequence). The CDR3 totals 19 residues. J was trimmed by 1 base and V by 0 bases; bases with no gene match: 12. The CDR3 nucleotides are TGTGCCAGCAGCTTGGGTCCAGGGGGCGCAGGGCACAGCAATCAGCCCCAGCATTTT. Protein: CASSLGPGGAGHSNQPQHF.